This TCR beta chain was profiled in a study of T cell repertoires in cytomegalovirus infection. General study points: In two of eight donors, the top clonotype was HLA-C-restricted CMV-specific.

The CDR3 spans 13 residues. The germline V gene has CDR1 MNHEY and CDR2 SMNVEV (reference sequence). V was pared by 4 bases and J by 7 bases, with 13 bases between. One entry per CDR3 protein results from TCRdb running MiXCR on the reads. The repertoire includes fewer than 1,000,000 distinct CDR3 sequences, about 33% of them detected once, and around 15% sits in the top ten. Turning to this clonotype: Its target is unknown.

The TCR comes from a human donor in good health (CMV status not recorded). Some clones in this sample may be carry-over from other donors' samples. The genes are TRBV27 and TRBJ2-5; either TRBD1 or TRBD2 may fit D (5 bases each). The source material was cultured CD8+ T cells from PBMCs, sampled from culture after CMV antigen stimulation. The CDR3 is CASSSWGAGTQYF. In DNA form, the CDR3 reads TGTGCCAGCAGTTCGTGGGGCGCGGGGACCCAGTACTTC.